What follows are 13 T cell receptor beta chains derived from one specimen sequenced in a study of blood T cell repertoires in COVID-19. The method was immunoSEQ multiplex PCR; TCRdb's version includes in-frame clones alone and lacks a portion of them. The sample comprises about 440,000 clones, roughly 87% of which are singletons, and almost 2% rests with the top ten. The material sequenced was PBMCs or T cells enriched from blood (not recorded which). These receptor sequences come from a woman in her late teens or twenties with acute COVID-19.

V and J are TRBV5-1 and TRBJ2-1; 15 positions agree with TRBD2. Trimming took 3 bases from V and 9 from J; bases not matched to a gene: 4. The CDR3 is 15 residues long. Germline V gene data show CDR1 as SGHRS and CDR2 as YFSETQ. CDR3 bases: TGCGCCAGCAGCTCGGGACTAGCGGGGGGTGGTGAGCAGTTCTTC. Amino acids: CASSSGLAGGGEQFF.

V and J are TRBV20-1 and TRBJ2-1; TRBD2 aligns across 11 bases. V shed 3 bases, J shed 9 bases, and the junction held 10 bases outside the gene matches. CDR1 is DFQATT, CDR2 SNEGSKA, per germline (reference sequence). The CDR3 totals 15 residues. The CDR3 loop reads CSASNSGRAGVEQFF. In nucleotides, the CDR3 is TGCAGTGCTAGTAATAGCGGGAGGGCCGGTGTTGAGCAGTTCTTC.

This chain joins TRBV28 and TRBJ1-5; D is uncertain. This CDR3 spans 14 amino acids. Germline V gene sequence: CDR1 MDHEN, CDR2 SYDVKM. The V end lost 6 bases, the J end lost 0 bases, and 9 bases lay between the germline ends. CDR3 sequence (DNA): TGTGCCAGCAGCGGGTCATTTAGCAATCAGCCCCAGCATTTT. It is translated as CASSGSFSNQPQHF.

The V gene is TRBV27, the J gene TRBJ2-1, with TRBD2 identical over 10 bases. J gave up 12 bases and V 5 bases, and 13 bases lay outside the gene matches. Germline V gene data show CDR1 as MNHEY and CDR2 as SMNVEV (reference sequence). This CDR3 is built from 15 residues. The CDR3 sequence is CASSQIISSGRTQFF. CDR3 bases: TGTGCCAGCAGTCAAATCATCTCTAGCGGGAGAACGCAGTTCTTC.

The chain uses TRBV30 and TRBJ1-5, with D unresolved. CDR1 GTSNPN and CDR2 SVGIG come from the germline V gene (reference sequence). V lost 4 bases and J lost 4, with 14 bases in between. The CDR3 contains 14 residues. As DNA, the CDR3 is TGTGCCTGGACTAGTGCCGGGTTAAATCAGCCCCAGCATTTT. Its translation: CAWTSAGLNQPQHF. Looking up the rest from reference TRBV30 and TRBJ1-5 gives the full variable domain: SQTIHQWPATLVQPVGSPLSLECTVEGTSNPNLYWYRQAAGRGLQLLFYSVGIGQISSEVPQNLSASRPQDRQFILSSKKLLLSDSGFYLCAWTSAGLNQPQHFGDGTRLSIL.

V usage is TRBV7-2 and J usage is TRBJ1-1; D is possibly TRBD1 (6 bases). CDR1 and CDR2 from the germline V gene are SGHTA and FQGNSA. This CDR3 has 14 amino acids. V gave up 5 bases and J gave up 6 bases, with 16 bases separating them. CDR3 sequence reads: CASSPSGVRAEAFF. In DNA form, the CDR3 reads TGTGCCAGCAGCCCCTCAGGGGTTCGCGCTGAAGCTTTCTTT.

This chain connects TRBV29-1 to TRBJ2-7, with 10 bases aligning to TRBD1. The germline V gene encodes CDR1 SQVTM and CDR2 ANQGSEA. The CDR3 consists of 14 residues. The V segment lost 4 bases and the J segment 3 bases; nucleotides outside the gene matches: 6. DNA of the CDR3: TGCAGCGTTGTAGGGGACAGGGGTATCTACGAGCAGTACTTC. Translating gives CSVVGDRGIYEQYF.

The CDR3 sequence: CASSFSKAGEQYF. CDR3 DNA: TGTGCCAGCAGCTTTTCGAAAGCGGGCGAGCAGTACTTC. The chain recombines TRBV7-8 with TRBJ2-7; D may be TRBD2 (6 bases). Germline V gene data show CDR1 as SGHVS and CDR2 as FQNEAQ. With 3 bases removed from V and 6 bases from J, the gap between germline ends came to 12 bases. The CDR3 runs 13 residues.

This chain connects TRBV19 to TRBJ1-3, with 10 bases that match TRBD1. The trim removed 5 bases at V and 2 bases at J, leaving 9 bases unmatched. This CDR3 has 17 amino acids. Germline CDR1 LNHDA, CDR2 SQIVND (reference sequence). CDR3 nucleotide sequence: TGTGCCAGTAGTGCCCTTGACAGGGGGCGAGCTGGAAACACCATATATTTT. It specifies CASSALDRGRAGNTIYF.

The chain combines TRBV27 with TRBJ1-4, with 10 bases identical to TRBD1. V shed 4 bases and J 8 bases; nucleotides not matched to a gene: 7. CDR1 MNHEY and CDR2 SMNVEV come from the germline V gene (reference sequence). This CDR3 is 15 amino acids long. The CDR3 nucleotides read TGTGCCAGCAGTTCCGCCGGGACAGGGGAAGAAAAACTGTTTTTT. Its protein is CASSSAGTGEEKLFF.

This clone occurred many times. The chain carries TRBV10-1 and TRBJ2-3; 7 nucleotides align to TRBD2. CDR1 and CDR2 (germline): WNHNN, SYGVQD (reference sequence). The CDR3 has 14 amino acids. The trim removed 4 bases at V and 4 bases at J, leaving 5 bases unmatched. For the CDR3, the DNA is TGCGCCAGCAGTGGTGGTCGGGAGGCAGATACGCAGTATTTT. Translation gives CASSGGREADTQYF.

This clone was counted a single time. This chain links TRBV11-3 with TRBJ2-4, with a possible D match to TRBD2 (5 bases). The CDR3 totals 14 residues. Germline V gene lookup returns CDR1 SGHNT and CDR2 YENEEA. Trimming left V 1 base short and J 8 bases short, with 12 bases between. The CDR3 sequence is CASSLGTGSDIQYF. The CDR3 region has the DNA TGTGCCAGCAGCTTAGGGACGGGGAGTGACATTCAGTACTTC.

The chain combines TRBV30 with TRBJ1-4, with TRBD1 matching 7 bases. The CDR3 has 14 amino acids. The V segment lost 0 bases and the J segment 4 bases; nucleotides outside the gene matches: 2. Germline assignment: CDR1 GTSNPN and CDR2 SVGIG (reference sequence). CDR3 in DNA: TGTGCCTGGAGTGTACAGGGGATTAATGAAAAACTGTTTTTT. Protein sequence: CAWSVQGINEKLFF.